Given below is one TCR beta chain in context. The V gene's germline CDR1 is SGHTA and CDR2 FQGTGA. Trimming cost V 3 bases and J 7 bases, with 19 bases left between them. This CDR3 comprises 15 residues. This entry belongs to a study of T-cell memory formation after mild COVID-19. One entry per CDR3 protein results from TCRdb running MiXCR on the 5' RACE reads. Of some 440,000 distinct CDR3 sequences listed, 20% to 30% are singletons. This chain uses TRBV7-3 with TRBJ2-7, with D perhaps TRBD1 or TRBD2 (6 bases each). Source material: PBMCs or a T cell subset sorted from them (not recorded which). The clonotype originates from an adult woman who had mild COVID-19 (a few samples of this study predate the infection). Cell type and time point are not known. CDR3 protein: CASSLGGPTSGEQYF. The CDR3 DNA is TGTGCCAGCAGCTTGGGGGGCCCTACGAGCGGGGAGCAGTACTTC.